This TCR beta chain is drawn from a study of cytotoxic CD8 clonotypes in ibrutinib-treated CLL. Study background: Patients attained about 25 partial and 2 complete responses; at median around 5.5 years, around 15 remained remitted while approximately 12 progressed. After a median roughly 12 months on treatment (6 to 36), response samples were drawn. Among the samples, the mean was about 250,000 productive templates and roughly 96,000 productive rearrangements. Study-wide findings and caveats: Sample timing was unmatched between remission and later-progressing patients; lymph nodes unstudied.

A word on this clone: Its antigen remains unidentified.

This table comes from immunoSEQ multiplex PCR, and its TCRdb copy is limited to in-frame clones, with some not included. The sample consists of about 310,000 clones, roughly 79% of them appearing once. Germline values: CDR1 MDHEN, CDR2 SYDVKM. There are 16 residues in the CDR3. The ends were cut back, 3 bases at V and 4 bases at J, with 18 bases in the middle. This material consisted of PBMCs, taken before ibrutinib treatment. The TCR comes from a human donor with chronic lymphocytic leukemia. The chain employs TRBV28 and TRBJ1-1; a weak D match, TRBD1 (5 bases). The chain's CDR3 is CASSFQSGTPSTEAFF. DNA of the CDR3: TGTGCCAGCAGTTTCCAATCCGGGACCCCGAGCACTGAAGCTTTCTTT. The whole variable domain, remainder taken from reference TRBV28 and TRBJ1-1, is DVKVTQSSRYLVKRTGEKVFLECVQDMDHENMFWYRQDPGLGLRLIYFSYDVKMKEKGDIPEGYSVSREKKERFSLILESASTNQTSMYLCASSFQSGTPSTEAFFGQGTRLTVV.